A selection of T cell receptor beta chains follows, all from one sample in a study of blood T cells in healthy people across ages. One entry per CDR3 protein results from TCRdb running MiXCR on the 5' RACE reads. The sample yields 600,000 to 900,000 distinct CDR3 sequences, roughly 24% seen once. The same sample was also studied in work on T cells of mothers and their children.

The sequencing input was blood. The origin of the receptors is a boy aged 5-17 years in good health. Each CDR3 is given with its conserved first and last residue. The D gene is left open where the match is weak. Size tells how often a clone was seen (once, few, many) or the class of an expanded clone, and some rows leave it out.

few | NA | TRBJ2-5 | TRBV4-2 | TGTGCCAGCAGCCAAGATCTTAAAGTCTGGACCCAGTACTTC | CASSQDLKVWTQYF
NA | NA | TRBJ1-2 | TRBV5-6 | TGTGCCAGCATCCAAGGGATGAGGTATGGCTACACCTTC | CASIQGMRYGYTF
few | TRBD1 | TRBJ1-5 | TRBV19 | TGTGCCAGTAGTCGGGACAGATATCAGCCCCAGCATTTT | CASSRDRYQPQHF
few | TRBD1 | TRBJ2-4 | TRBV5-1 | TGCGCCAGCAGCTTGGCACAGGGGGAAAACATTCGGTACTTC | CASSLAQGENIRYF
NA | NA | TRBJ1-1 | TRBV6-1 | TGTGCCAGCAGTGACAGGGTCGCTGAAGCTTTCTTT | CASSDRVAEAFF
few | TRBD1 | TRBJ1-4 | TRBV29-1 | TGCAGCGTTGGGGCCGGACAGGGTACGGAAAAACTGTTTTTT | CSVGAGQGTEKLFF
NA | NA | TRBJ1-5 | TRBV10-2 | TGCGCCAGCAGACAGAAGATCAATCAGCCCCAGCATTTT | CASRQKINQPQHF
NA | TRBD2 | TRBJ2-3 | TRBV5-4 | TGTGCCAGCAGCTTAGGCGGGGGGGACACAGATACGCAGTATTTT | CASSLGGGDTDTQYF
NA | NA | TRBJ2-5 | TRBV3-1 | TGTGCCAGCAGCCAAGTTCCTAGCCAATCCGAGACCCAGTACTTC | CASSQVPSQSETQYF
NA | NA | TRBJ2-7 | TRBV3-1 | TGTGCCAGCAGCCAAGGCCTTGGACGGGGCTCCTACGAGCAGTACTTC | CASSQGLGRGSYEQYF
NA | TRBD2 | TRBJ2-1 | TRBV7-3 | TGTGCCAGCAGCGACCCTAGCGGGCCCTACAATGAGCAGTTCTTC | CASSDPSGPYNEQFF
few | TRBD2 | TRBJ2-4 | TRBV20-1 | TGCAGTGCTGGAGGGGGACTAGCGAAAAACATTCAGTACTTC | CSAGGGLAKNIQYF
NA | TRBD2 | TRBJ2-2 | TRBV7-3 | TGTGCCAGCAGTATCGCGGGGGGGCTAGACACCGGGGAGCTGTTTTTT | CASSIAGGLDTGELFF
NA | TRBD2 | TRBJ2-7 | TRBV13 | TGTGCCAGCAGCCCCCTGGGTAGCGGGGGCTCCTACGAGCAGTACTTC | CASSPLGSGGSYEQYF
few | NA | TRBJ2-1 | TRBV7-9 | TGTGCCAGCAGCCTTCCCCGTCCCAATGAGCAGTTCTTC | CASSLPRPNEQFF
NA | NA | TRBJ2-1 | TRBV20-1 | TGCAGAGCAAGAGGGGGTGACAATGAGCAGTTCTTC | CRARGGDNEQFF
few | TRBD1 | TRBJ2-2 | TRBV2 | TGTGCCAGCAGTTGGGACAGGACCGGGGAGCTGTTTTTT | CASSWDRTGELFF
NA | NA | TRBJ1-4 | TRBV29-1 | TGCAGCGTTGAAGGTGCGGGGGAAAAACTGTTTTTT | CSVEGAGEKLFF